Reported below is one TCR beta chain. The table lists this clonotype with many counts. The antigen it binds to is not known. Base quality data are lacking; no much larger clone is found one base away. Reads for this sample came from an Illumina HiSeq 2500. Quantitative 5'-RACE with molecular barcodes was the method used to prepare the TCR beta libraries. The paper's processing steps were these. A new computational method, built on a probabilistic model of VDJ rearrangement, was used to identify disease-linked TCR variants. TCRdb passed the public sequencing reads through fastp at Q25 and MiXCR, retaining productive beta sequences. Each CDR3 protein appears once, grouped with its most common genes and DNA. TCRdb's processing, not the authors', yielded these V and J calls. In this sample the table shows 500,000 to 650,000 distinct CDR3 sequences, over 4% of which occur a single time. The ten largest clones add up to 3.5% of the sample.

This sample is drawn from a study of CD8 T cells in ankylosing spondylitis (TCRdb year 2017). Looking at the study overall: The study set out to find disease-linked TCR variants by profiling T cell receptor beta repertoires in ankylosing spondylitis patients and healthy donors. The full study cohort comprised roughly 24 ankylosing spondylitis patients and 110 or so healthy donors. Samples of peripheral blood were taken, and for ankylosing spondylitis patients, synovial fluid was collected as well. The investigation overall reported the following: According to the report, matched synovial fluid samples from ankylosing spondylitis patients were significantly enriched for the disease-linked clones. A TCR beta motif made up of fewer than 10 highly homologous amino acid variants appeared to be characteristic of blood from ankylosing spondylitis patients. Some TCR beta motif variants had previously been reported in synovial fluid and blood of reactive arthritis patients, which suggested common disease-initiation mechanisms. The disease-linked clones had a CD8+ phenotype and were found at relatively low frequencies in peripheral blood.

The CDR3 sequence holds 13 residues, the cysteine and phenylalanine included. The kept DNA is CDR3 alone, 39 bases in frame from the first base. The V end gives up 6 bases and the J end 11 bases, leaving 11 bases in the junction not matched to a gene. CDR1 and CDR2 (WSHSY, SAAADI) derive from the germline V gene. Sequencing was carried out using blood, either unsorted or a sorted T cell fraction (not recorded which). The V and J segments used are TRBV10-2 and TRBJ1-1; the central 8 bases match TRBD1. The receptor was isolated from a male donor with ankylosing spondylitis. This receptor carries the CDR3 CASSRTGGAEAFF. The nucleotides are TGCGCCAGCAGCAGAACAGGGGGAGCGGAGGCTTTCTTT.